Shown below are 3 T cell receptor beta chains from a single sample sequenced in a study of blood T cells in healthy people across ages. The authors ran a second PCR of 7 to 11 cycles using a sample-barcoded 5' primer and a J-beta primer mix. TCRdb reprocessed the 5' RACE reads with MiXCR, giving one entry per CDR3 protein. Of about 1,400,000 distinct CDR3 sequences in the sample, approximately 40% were seen once. Sequenced material: blood. These TCRs come from a woman aged 18-29 years in good health.

The rearrangement uses TRBV2 and TRBJ2-1; 13 bases agree with TRBD2. The CDR3 length is 16 residues. V trimming: 5 bases; J trimming: 15 bases; junction bases outside the gene matches: 16. From germline, CDR1 is SNHLY and CDR2 FYNNEI. The CDR3 DNA reads as TGTGCCAGCAGTTCCCCCGGGACTAGCGGGATGAACGGCTTGTTCTTC. Translating it yields CASSSPGTSGMNGLFF. Combining the CDR3 with reference TRBV2 and TRBJ2-1 gives the whole variable domain EPEVTQTPSHQVTQMGQEVILRCVPISNHLYFYWYRQILGQKVEFLVSFYNNEISEKSEIFDDQFSVERPDGSNFTLKIRSTKLEDSAMYFCASSSPGTSGMNGLFFGPGTRLTVL.

This chain uses TRBV3-1 with TRBJ2-1, with a tentative D call TRBD2 (7 bases). CDR3 length: 15 residues. V was cut by 1 base and J by 8 bases, with 15 bases left in between. Looked up from germline, CDR1 is LGHDT and CDR2 is YNNKEL (reference sequence). CDR3 amino acids: CASSQGGGGLYEQFF. CDR3 DNA sequence: TGTGCCAGCAGCCAAGGTGGGGGGGGCCTCTATGAGCAGTTCTTC.

The rearrangement joins TRBV6-1 to TRBJ2-7; D remains ambiguous. V lost 1 base, J lost 2 bases, and 12 bases lay in between. Looked up from germline, CDR1 is MNHNS and CDR2 is SASEGT. This CDR3 spans 15 amino acids. CDR3 DNA: TGTGCCAGCAGTGAAGGGTTCCTTGCTACCTACGAGCAGTACTTC. Its protein product is CASSEGFLATYEQYF.